This T cell receptor (beta chain) was found in a study of blood T cell repertoires in COVID-19. Study-wide background: Acute and convalescent COVID-19 samples came from the United States, Italy and Spain. Sources were T cells, B-cell-depleted T cells, or PBMCs; the material itself was cDNA or gDNA.

Here immunoSEQ multiplex PCR was the method, and the copy in TCRdb shows in-frame clones only, minus some. Found here are 150,000 or so clones, 60% to 75% of them singletons; the top ten hold about 1.9%. The CDR3 extends over 14 amino acids. The V gene's germline CDR1 is MDHEN and CDR2 SYDVKM. V gave up 3 bases and J gave up 4 bases, with 12 bases separating them. This receptor was taken from a woman in her seventies with acute or convalescent COVID-19. Specimen: peripheral blood. The V call is TRBV28, the J call TRBJ1-1, with D maybe TRBD1 (6 bases). CDR3 protein: CASSFAGEGTEAFF. DNA for the CDR3: TGTGCCAGCAGTTTCGCAGGGGAAGGCACTGAAGCTTTCTTT.